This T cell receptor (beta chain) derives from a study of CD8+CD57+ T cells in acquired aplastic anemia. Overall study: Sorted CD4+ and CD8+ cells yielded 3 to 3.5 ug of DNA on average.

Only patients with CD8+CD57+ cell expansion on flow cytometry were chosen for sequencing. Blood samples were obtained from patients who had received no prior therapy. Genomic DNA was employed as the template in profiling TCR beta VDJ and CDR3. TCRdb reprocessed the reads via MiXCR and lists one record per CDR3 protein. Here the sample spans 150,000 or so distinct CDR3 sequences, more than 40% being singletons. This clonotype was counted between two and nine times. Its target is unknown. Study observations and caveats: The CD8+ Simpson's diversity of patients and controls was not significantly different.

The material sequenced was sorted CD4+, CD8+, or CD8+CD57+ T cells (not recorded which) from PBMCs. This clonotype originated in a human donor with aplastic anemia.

The CDR3 reads CASSSAGSTDTQYF. The CDR3, as DNA: TGTGCCAGCAGTTCTGCCGGGAGCACAGATACGCAGTATTTT. The chain combines TRBV27 with TRBJ2-3; D remains ambiguous. The CDR3 has 14 residues. Germline assignment: CDR1 MNHEY and CDR2 SMNVEV (reference sequence). Trimming removed 4 bases at V and 0 bases at J, with 8 bases between.